These T cell receptor beta chains were read from a single sample in a study of blood T cell repertoires in COVID-19. Assay: immunoSEQ multiplex PCR; the TCRdb copy retains only in-frame clones and omits some. The table lists approximately 250,000 clones, 70% to 90% of them singletons, with 1.2% in the top ten. The sample was PBMCs or T cells enriched from blood (not recorded which). The receptors derive from a woman in her forties with acute COVID-19. Both conserved end residues are part of each CDR3.

V gene	J gene	CDR3 protein
TRBV9	TRBJ2-1	CASSATSGKSYNEQFF
TRBV4-2	TRBJ1-1	CASSRMRGAYNTEAFF
TRBV5-1	TRBJ2-3	CASSFTLAGGPDTQYF
TRBV11-3	TRBJ2-1	CASSLTGLVGNEQFF
TRBV24-1	TRBJ2-5	CATSDSTGAGETQYF
TRBV5-3	TRBJ2-4	CARSSKFSGAKNIQYF
TRBV23-1	TRBJ1-1	CASSKRDTSNTEAFF
TRBV24-1	TRBJ1-2	CATSVGQGNGYTF
TRBV5-1	TRBJ2-5	CASSFGLAGQGYQETQYF
TRBV13	TRBJ2-1	CASSLPSGRNEQFF
TRBV28	TRBJ1-6	CASSLTMAGDSPLHF
TRBV5-5	TRBJ1-1	CASSLLTGVDTEAFF
TRBV5-1	TRBJ1-1	CASSTDRGNTEAFF
TRBV18	TRBJ1-2	CASSPRQGANGYTF
TRBV11-2	TRBJ1-2	CASSSLVRANYGYTF
TRBV2	TRBJ1-1	CASGLWGVRTEAFF
TRBV5-1	TRBJ2-5	CASSFTWGQETQYF